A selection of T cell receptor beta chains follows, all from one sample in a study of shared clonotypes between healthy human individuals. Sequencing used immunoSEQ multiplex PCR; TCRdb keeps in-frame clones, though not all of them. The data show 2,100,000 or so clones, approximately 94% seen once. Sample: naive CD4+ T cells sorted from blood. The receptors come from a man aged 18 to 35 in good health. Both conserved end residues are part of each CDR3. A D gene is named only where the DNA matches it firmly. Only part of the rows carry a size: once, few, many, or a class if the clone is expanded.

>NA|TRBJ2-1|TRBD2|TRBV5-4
TGTGCCAGCAGCTCGGGGACTAGCGGGAGGGGGGTTTTCAATGAGCAGTTCTTC
CASSSGTSGRGVFNEQFF
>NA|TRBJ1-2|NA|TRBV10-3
TGTGCCATCAGTGAGTCGTCGGCAGGGGACTATGGCTACACCTTC
CAISESSAGDYGYTF
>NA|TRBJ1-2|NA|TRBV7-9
TGTGCCAGCAGCTTATGGCTGGACTTGCCTAACTATGGCTACACCTTC
CASSLWLDLPNYGYTF
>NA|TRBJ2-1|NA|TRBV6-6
TGTGCCAGCAGGCCCTTCCCGGGGGCGGCCAATGAGCAGTTCTTC
CASRPFPGAANEQFF
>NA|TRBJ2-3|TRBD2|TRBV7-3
TGTGCCAGCAGCTGGAGCGGGGGGGGCACAGATACGCAGTATTTT
CASSWSGGGTDTQYF
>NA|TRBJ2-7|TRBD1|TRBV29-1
TGCAGCGTTATGACAGGGGAACAGTACTTC
CSVMTGEQYF
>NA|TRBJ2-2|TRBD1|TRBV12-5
TGTGCTAGTGGCTGGACAGGCGCTGCGAACACCGGGGAGCTGTTTTTT
CASGWTGAANTGELFF
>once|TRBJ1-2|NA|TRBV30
TGTGTCTGGAGTGCACAGCCTAACTATGGCTACACCTTC
CVWSAQPNYGYTF
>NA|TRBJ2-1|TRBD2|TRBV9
TGTGCCAGCAGCAGGACTAGCGGCTCCTACAATGAGCAGTTCTTC
CASSRTSGSYNEQFF
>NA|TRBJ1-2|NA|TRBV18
TGTGCCAGCTCACCACCTACCAGCCACTATGGCTACACCTTC
CASSPPTSHYGYTF
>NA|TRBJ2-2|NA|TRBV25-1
TGTGCCAGCCGCCCGAGGGATTTCACCGGGGAGCTGTTTTTT
CASRPRDFTGELFF
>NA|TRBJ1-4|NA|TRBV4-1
TGCGCCAGCAGCCCAGGGGTCAGGACCACGGAAAAACTGTTTTTT
CASSPGVRTTEKLFF